The rows below give T cell receptor beta chains drawn from one sample of a study of blood T cell repertoires in COVID-19. Using immunoSEQ multiplex PCR, the repertoire was profiled, and TCRdb retains in-frame clones only, with some absent. This sample has tens of thousands of clones, with about nine tenths found just once. Input material: peripheral blood. Receptors originate from a man aged 55-75 years with COVID-19, enrolled during active disease. CDR3s leave out the opening cysteine and the closing phenylalanine or tryptophan.

V gene	J gene	CDR3 protein
TRBV5-6	TRBJ1-2	ASSLGTGYGYT
TRBV30	TRBJ2-7	AWRLDSYEQY
TRBV7-9	TRBJ1-1	ASSPKGGNLNTEAF
TRBV7-9	TRBJ1-4	ASSFRGANEKLF
TRBV9	TRBJ2-3	ASSGTSGMWEDTQY
TRBV7-2	TRBJ2-2	ASSSTGVANTGELF
TRBV19	TRBJ2-1	ASSIPGTGAYNEQF
TRBV9	TRBJ1-4	ASSVWGATNEKLF
TRBV19	TRBJ1-2	ASSIDPGDYGYT
TRBV7-2	TRBJ1-3	ASSPGTGDGNTIY
TRBV11-3	TRBJ1-1	ASSPRMNTEAF
TRBV7-6	TRBJ2-1	ASSLYSYSYNEQF
TRBV5-4	TRBJ2-7	ASSTGPNAYEQY
TRBV6-2/TRBV6-3	TRBJ1-5	ASSYMRGNQPQH
TRBV4-3	TRBJ1-6	ASSQGDRANSPLH
TRBV5-4	TRBJ1-6	ASSLIGGDSPLH
TRBV6-5	TRBJ1-1	ASRGQGATEAF
TRBV11-2	TRBJ2-5	ASSFSSPETQY
TRBV18	TRBJ2-3	ASSPTGVTDTQY
TRBV3-1/TRBV3-2	TRBJ1-1	ASSNRDRDTEAF
TRBV19	TRBJ2-7	ASSITGKYEQY
TRBV5-1	TRBJ2-2	ASSTDRASGELF
TRBV30	TRBJ2-7	AWSGSGAEQY
TRBV30	TRBJ2-2	AWSVTGTGGTGELF
TRBV5-4	TRBJ1-6	ASSLDSRGTLH
TRBV9	TRBJ2-5	ASNLAGAETQY
TRBV4-2	TRBJ2-7	ASSSLAGTSGTGEQY
TRBV7-3	TRBJ1-2	ASSSQGGTGGDYT
TRBV6-1	TRBJ2-5	ASSEAAGGPRETQY